The T cell receptor beta chain described here comes from a study of cytomegalovirus exposure and HLA in healthy donors. Study information: Early on, a data release was issued that held some 91 million unique TCRs from HLA-typed donors.

With V trimmed by 5 bases and J by 0 bases, 5 bases remained unmatched. CDR1 and CDR2 (germline): SGHVS, FNYEAQ. The CDR3 spans 15 residues. The PCR ran on 60 Vbeta and 13 Jbeta primers. Using immunoSEQ multiplex PCR, the repertoire was profiled, and TCRdb retains in-frame clones only, with some absent. The sample carries about 150,000 clones, about 68% recorded once. A note on this clone: Its cognate antigen is unknown.

Study results and caveats: According to reports, the classifier identified cytomegalovirus status with high specificity and sensitivity. Looking again later, the authors saw that most CMV-associated TCR beta chains seemed HLA-restricted. With DRB1 most and HLA-C fewest, TCR association rates differed between HLA loci in a later analysis.

Sequencing was done on a sample of PBMCs. This sequence joins TRBV7-6 and TRBJ2-3, with 7 bases aligning to TRBD2. The sequence came from a young man in good health and CMV-seronegative. The CDR3 DNA is TGTGCCAGCAGCCCTAGACTAGCTAGCACAGATACGCAGTATTTT. As protein: CASSPRLASTDTQYF.